This paragraph covers one TCR beta chain sequence. The data were obtained in a study of blood T cells in healthy people across ages. PCR was performed a second time for about 7 to 11 cycles using a sample-barcoded 5' primer and a J-beta primer mix. In TCRdb, the 5' RACE reads were re-called with MiXCR into one record per CDR3 protein. The table records fewer than 800,000 distinct CDR3 sequences, approximately 25% of them present only once. CDR1 and CDR2 (germline): DFQATT, SNEGSKA (reference sequence). V gave up 1 base and J gave up 5 bases; unmatched junction bases: 4. CDR3 length equals 15 residues. A further study also used this sample, focusing on T cells of mothers and their children.

The J gene is TRBJ2-7, the V gene TRBV20-1; 14 nucleotides align to TRBD2. Material for sequencing was blood. This sequence originates from a boy younger than 18 in good health. The CDR3 DNA sequence: TGCAGTGCTAGAGCTGGGACTAGCGGGAGCGACGAGCAGTACTTC. This gives the protein CSARAGTSGSDEQYF.